This passage covers 28 T cell receptor beta chains from one sample sequenced in a study of blood T cell repertoires in COVID-19. The method was immunoSEQ multiplex PCR; TCRdb's version includes in-frame clones alone and lacks a portion of them. The sample consists of approximately 190,000 clones, about 83% of them appearing once. Sequencing was carried out using PBMCs or T cells enriched from blood (not recorded which). These receptors came from a woman aged 30 to 39 who had been exposed to COVID-19.

The V and J genes are TRBV7-6 and TRBJ2-3, with 7 nucleotides matching TRBD2. Germline V gene lookup returns CDR1 SGHVS and CDR2 FNYEAQ. V lost 6 bases to trimming and J lost 2 bases; unmatched junction nucleotides: 11. This CDR3 spans 16 amino acids. The CDR3 bases are TGTGCCAGCAGTTCCGCGGCGGGAGCGGCCACAGATACGCAGTATTTT. This encodes CASSSAAGAATDTQYF.

The chain employs TRBV18 and TRBJ1-1, with unresolved D. This CDR3 is 16 amino acids long. Per the germline V gene, CDR1 is KGHSH and CDR2 is LQKENI. Trimming removed 2 bases at V and 4 bases at J, with 17 bases between. DNA for the CDR3: TGTGCCAGCTCACCATCGGAATCCGTTCTAGGCACTGAAGCTTTCTTT. Its translation: CASSPSESVLGTEAFF.

J is TRBJ1-1 and V is TRBV5-1; D might be TRBD1 (5 bases). CDR3 size: 16 residues. The V gene's germline CDR1 is SGHRS and CDR2 YFSETQ. Trimming left V 4 bases short and J 3 bases short, with 19 bases between. In DNA form, the CDR3 reads TGCGCCAGCAGCCCGTGGACACCCGGAGGGGACACTGAAGCTTTCTTT. The encoded protein is CASSPWTPGGDTEAFF.

The chain couples TRBV2 to TRBJ1-5; 12 nucleotides line up with TRBD1. The CDR3 is 16 residues long. Germline-derived CDR1 and CDR2 are SNHLY and FYNNEI. The V and J ends lost 3 bases and 5 bases, in that order; junction bases with no gene match: 5. Here the CDR3 DNA reads TGTGCCAGCAGTGAGGGACAGGGGGCTTCGGATCAGCCCCAGCATTTT. Amino acid sequence: CASSEGQGASDQPQHF.

CDR3 in DNA: TGTGCCAGTATGACTAGCGGGGGGGCCCGAGAGACCCAGTACTTC. Its protein is CASMTSGGARETQYF. V usage is TRBV7-2 and J usage is TRBJ2-5, with 14 bases aligning to TRBD2. The germline V gene has CDR1 SGHTA and CDR2 FQGNSA. This CDR3 is built from 15 residues. J was trimmed by 4 bases and V by 9 bases; bases with no gene match: 7.

Concerning this clone itself: Within the sample, other DNA sequences also encode this same CDR3. CDR3 loop: CASSQTSGGADEQFF. The DNA for the CDR3 is TGTGCCAGCAGTCAGACTAGCGGGGGGGCCGATGAGCAGTTCTTC. J is TRBJ2-1 and V is TRBV3-1 (or the pseudogene TRBV3-2); 14 nucleotides align to TRBD2. Unmatched junction bases numbered 6, after V lost 6 bases and J lost 8 bases. This CDR3 spans 15 amino acids. CDR1 is LGHDT, CDR2 YNNKEL, per germline (reference sequence).

This chain connects TRBV5-1 to TRBJ1-2; 8 bases are shared with TRBD1. After removal of 3 bases from V and 7 bases from J, the junction contained 8 bases not matched to a gene. This CDR3 comprises 14 residues. Germline CDR1 and CDR2: SGHRS and YFSETQ. The CDR3 region is CASSSEGTGVGYTF. CDR3 nucleotides: TGCGCCAGCAGCTCCGAAGGGACAGGAGTTGGCTACACCTTC.

J is TRBJ1-1 and V is TRBV6-9; D is undetermined. CDR1 and CDR2 from the germline V gene are MNHGY and SVAAGI. The CDR3 has 13 residues. Trimming removed 10 bases from V and 4 bases from J, with 16 bases in between. CDR3 in amino acids: CAILPGSGTEAFF. DNA for the CDR3: TGTGCCATATTGCCGGGATCGGGCACTGAAGCTTTCTTT.

This chain links TRBV5-1 with TRBJ1-5; unclear D gene. Per germline, CDR1 SGHRS and CDR2 YFSETQ. The V gene lost 0 bases and the J gene lost 9 bases, with 19 bases spanning the gap. The CDR3 has 16 amino acids. The CDR3 DNA follows: TGCGCCAGCAGCTTGGAGTCCCGGCAGGCGAATGGGCCCCAGCATTTT. This encodes CASSLESRQANGPQHF. The full variable domain, in which reference TRBV5-1 and TRBJ1-5 provide the parts outside the CDR3, is KAGVTQTPRYLIKTRGQQVTLSCSPISGHRSVSWYQQTPGQGLQFLFEYFSETQRNKGNFPGRFSGRQFSNSRSEMNVSTLELGDSALYLCASSLESRQANGPQHFGDGTRLSIL.

The rearrangement uses TRBV27 and TRBJ2-3, with 7 bases lining up with TRBD2. The trim removed 3 bases at V and 6 bases at J, leaving 6 bases unmatched. The CDR3 spans 14 residues. Germline lookup yields CDR1 MNHEY and CDR2 SMNVEV (reference sequence). The CDR3 reads CASSFSGPRDTQYF. As DNA, the CDR3 is TGTGCCAGCAGTTTTAGCGGGCCCAGGGATACGCAGTATTTT.

The chain joins TRBV11-2 to TRBJ2-1; 9 bases are a match to TRBD2. The CDR3 is 14 amino acids. The V segment lost 10 bases and the J segment 2 bases; nucleotides outside the gene matches: 6. Germline CDR1 is SGHAT and CDR2 is FQNNGV. The CDR3 sequence: CATALAGTYNEQFF. The CDR3 DNA is TGTGCCACTGCCCTAGCGGGGACCTACAATGAGCAGTTCTTC.

CDR3 loop: CAWGYRGTGTEAFF. CDR3 bases: TGTGCCTGGGGCTACAGGGGAACCGGCACTGAAGCTTTCTTT. The chain joins TRBV30 to TRBJ1-1, with 7 bases matching TRBD1. The CDR3 is 14 amino acids. Germline-derived CDR1 and CDR2 are GTSNPN and SVGIG (reference sequence). Trimming at V came to 5 bases and at J to 4 bases, leaving 10 bases not matched to a gene.

V usage is TRBV20-1 and J usage is TRBJ2-5, with TRBD2 matching 8 bases. In germline, CDR1 is DFQATT, CDR2 SNEGSKA (reference sequence). The V and J ends lost 3 bases and 2 bases, in that order; junction bases with no gene match: 11. This CDR3 comprises 16 residues. CDR3 region: CSASSTAGVIQETQYF. In nucleotides, the CDR3 is TGCAGTGCTAGTTCTACAGCGGGGGTTATTCAAGAGACCCAGTACTTC.

The CDR3, as DNA: TGTGCCAGCAGCATCCCTTCCGGGACAGGTTACTACAATGAGCAGTTCTTC. Its protein product is CASSIPSGTGYYNEQFF. This chain connects TRBV7-2 to TRBJ2-1; 8 bases fit TRBD1. Trimming cost V 5 bases and J 3 bases; bases outside gene matches: 12. This CDR3 is 17 amino acids long. From germline, CDR1 is SGHTA and CDR2 FQGNSA.

V is TRBV3-1 (or the pseudogene TRBV3-2) and J is TRBJ1-5; D might be TRBD1 (6 bases). V lost 1 base to trimming and J lost 3 bases, with 10 bases between them. CDR3 size: 15 residues. Per the germline V gene, CDR1 is LGHDT and CDR2 is YNNKEL (reference sequence). CDR3 in DNA: TGTGCCAGCAGCCAAGGAGGGGGTACCAATCAGCCCCAGCATTTT. The encoded protein is CASSQGGGTNQPQHF.

In this sample, this clone turned up once. This rearrangement joins TRBV9 to TRBJ2-2; possibly TRBD1 for D (5 bases). CDR1 is SGDLS, CDR2 YYNGEE, per germline. V was trimmed by 5 bases and J by 4 bases, leaving 18 bases between them. This CDR3 comprises 16 residues. CDR3 loop: CASRSRKGPSTGELFF. CDR3 sequence (DNA): TGTGCCAGCAGATCCCGGAAGGGGCCCTCCACCGGGGAGCTGTTTTTT.

J is TRBJ2-3 and V is TRBV6-1; 8 bases align to TRBD2. This CDR3 region has 18 residues. V shed 3 bases, J shed 1 base, and the junction held 12 bases outside the gene matches. Germline CDR1 and CDR2: MNHNS and SASEGT. For the CDR3, the DNA is TGTGCCAGCAGTGATTCTGGGACTAGAGGGATCCGCACAGATACGCAGTATTTT. Translation gives CASSDSGTRGIRTDTQYF.

The rearrangement uses TRBV5-6 and TRBJ1-3; D is perhaps TRBD1 (5 bases). Per the germline V gene, CDR1 is SGHDT and CDR2 is YYEEEE. V gave up 4 bases and J gave up 4 bases, with 18 bases separating them. This CDR3 has 16 amino acids. In DNA form, the CDR3 reads TGTGCCAGCAGCCTTAGCCTAACAGGATCAGGAAACACCATATATTTT. Its protein is CASSLSLTGSGNTIYF.

The chain uses TRBV7-9 and TRBJ2-7; 8 bases are a match to TRBD1. V lost 5 bases to trimming and J lost 3 bases; unmatched junction nucleotides: 9. This CDR3 is built from 15 residues. The germline V gene encodes CDR1 SEHNR and CDR2 FQNEAQ (reference sequence). This CDR3 is CASSLGGQGSYEQYF. The CDR3 region has the DNA TGTGCCAGCAGCCTCGGAGGACAGGGAAGCTACGAGCAGTACTTC.

This clone showed up just a few times. The chain combines TRBV4-3 with TRBJ2-5; a possible D gene is TRBD2 (7 bases). This CDR3 contains 15 residues. Germline V gene lookup returns CDR1 LGHNA and CDR2 YSLEER. V was pared by 1 base and J by 5 bases, with 14 bases between. For the CDR3, the DNA is TGCGCCAGCAGCCAAGGAGGGGGGGCCTCGGAGACCCAGTACTTC. This codes for CASSQGGGASETQYF.

The chain recombines TRBV10-1 with TRBJ2-4, with D perhaps matching TRBD1 (5 bases). V was pared by 0 bases and J by 6 bases, with 9 bases between. The CDR3 runs 14 residues. CDR1 and CDR2 from the germline V gene are WNHNN and SYGVQD (reference sequence). The CDR3 DNA is TGCGCCAGCAGTGAGTCCAGGGCCGGAAACATTCAGTACTTC. Residues: CASSESRAGNIQYF.

V is TRBV19 and J is TRBJ1-3, with D unresolved. Per the germline V gene, CDR1 is LNHDA and CDR2 is SQIVND (reference sequence). The CDR3 runs 14 residues. V was clipped by 6 bases and J by 5 bases, with 14 bases between them. DNA for the CDR3: TGTGCCAGTAGCATCGACCGGGAGAGAAACACCATATATTTT. This codes for CASSIDRERNTIYF.

The V and J genes are TRBV5-4 and TRBJ1-2; no clear D gene. The V and J ends lost 0 bases and 12 bases respectively, with 9 bases between them. Germline CDR1 and CDR2: SGHNT and YYREEE (reference sequence). The CDR3 loop spans 11 amino acids. CDR3 nucleotide sequence: TGTGCCAGCAGCTTGGGAGGGTCCCACACCTTC. Amino acid sequence: CASSLGGSHTF.

This clone has only one observation. This rearrangement joins TRBV11-2 to TRBJ1-2; maybe TRBD1 (5 bases). Germline CDR1 is SGHAT and CDR2 is FQNNGV. Trimming took 2 bases from V and 8 from J, leaving 18 bases between them. The CDR3 totals 15 residues. CDR3 sequence reads: CASSLSRRATSGYTF. The CDR3 DNA sequence: TGTGCCAGCAGCTTATCACGCAGGGCTACTAGCGGCTACACCTTC.

This clone was seen a single time. The chain links TRBV6-2 or TRBV6-3 to TRBJ2-7; 9 bases are shared with TRBD2. CDR1 MNHEY and CDR2 SVGEGT come from the germline V gene. Trimming at V came to 5 bases and at J to 4 bases, leaving 12 bases not matched to a gene. This CDR3 region has 16 residues. CDR3: CASSHPPRGGRYEQYF. CDR3 nucleotides: TGTGCCAGCAGTCATCCCCCGCGGGGGGGCCGGTACGAGCAGTACTTC.

The chain couples TRBV4-3 to TRBJ2-2; weak D call: TRBD2 (6 bases). This CDR3 has 15 amino acids. Germline values: CDR1 LGHNA, CDR2 YSLEER. Trimming shortened V by 0 bases and J by 7 bases, and 12 bases separated the two germline ends. Written as DNA, the CDR3 is TGCGCCAGCAGCCAAGATTCCGTGGGAGGCGGGGAGCTGTTTTTT. This encodes CASSQDSVGGGELFF.

The chain combines TRBV6-5 with TRBJ2-7; 8 bases agree with TRBD2. This CDR3 has 15 residues. CDR1 and CDR2 from the germline V gene are MNHEY and SVGAGI. Trimming at V came to 2 bases and at J to 4 bases, leaving 7 bases not matched to a gene. The CDR3 DNA is TGTGCCAGCAGTTACGTCTCGGGGGGGCGGTACGAGCAGTACTTC. Protein product: CASSYVSGGRYEQYF.

The chain links TRBV2 to TRBJ1-1, with D perhaps matching TRBD1 (6 bases). This CDR3 region has 13 residues. V shed 7 bases and J shed 3 bases, with 12 bases lying between them. Looked up from germline, CDR1 is SNHLY and CDR2 is FYNNEI. The CDR3 DNA sequence: TGTGCCAGCACCAGTGACAGGCACACTGAAGCTTTCTTT. Translation: CASTSDRHTEAFF.